This T cell receptor (beta chain) was sequenced during a study of blood T cell repertoires in COVID-19. Turning to the study itself: The samples span acute and convalescent COVID-19 from the United States, Italy and Spain. Sources were T cells, B-cell-depleted T cells, or PBMCs; the material itself was cDNA or gDNA.

V lost 4 bases and J lost 6; bases outside the gene matches: 5. CDR1 is SGHRS, CDR2 YFSETQ, per germline. The CDR3 runs 14 residues. Authors' analysis steps: Amplification from reference gene primers served as the basis for estimated nucleated cell counts. The protocol was immunoSEQ multiplex PCR, while the TCRdb copy is restricted to in-frame clones and leaves out a portion. That table furnishes V, J and clone size, whereas the DNA furnished D and trimming. The sample contains approximately 150,000 clones, 84% of which appear only once. Source material: peripheral blood. The chain has TRBV5-1 and TRBJ2-3, with 10 bases fitting TRBD2. This sequence was found in a human donor in a cohort sampled during active COVID-19. CDR3 loop: CASSPGTSVDTQYF. CDR3 DNA: TGCGCCAGCAGCCCCGGGACTAGCGTGGATACGCAGTATTTT.